Listed here are 23 T cell receptor beta chains from one sample, sequenced in a study of CD8 T cells in Susac syndrome (dated by TCRdb to the late 2010s). The library came from the immunoSEQ multiplex PCR assay. RNA was extracted using the RNeasy kit, and about 0.5 to 1 microgram was reverse transcribed with random hexamers. The raw public data were reprocessed by TCRdb itself: fastp quality trimming at Q25, MiXCR clonotype calling, in-frame beta chains only. Rows merge per CDR3 protein into single entries with the most common DNA and genes. The sample table shows around 110,000 distinct CDR3 sequences, and 90% to 95% are seen once. Less than 0.3% of the sample belongs to the ten largest clones. The sample consisted of CD8+ T cells from PBMCs. The receptors derive from a human donor with Susac syndrome.

The chain carries TRBV4-2 and TRBJ2-1; D gene ambiguous. The CDR3 totals 12 residues. Germline CDR1 is LGHNA and CDR2 is YNFKEQ. V lost 2 bases, J lost 10 bases, and 9 bases lay in between. CDR3 sequence reads: CASSQLGDEQFF. CDR3 nucleotide sequence: TGTGCCAGCAGCCAATTGGGTGACGAGCAGTTCTTC.

Only one count was recorded for this clonotype. The gene calls are TRBV5-4 and TRBJ1-1; TRBD1 agrees at 10 bases. The germline V gene encodes CDR1 SGHNT and CDR2 YYREEE (reference sequence). V was pared by 3 bases and J by 3 bases, with 5 bases of the junction left unmatched. The CDR3 covers 15 residues. The CDR3 region is CASSYNGQGDTEAFF. In DNA, the CDR3 is TGTGCCAGCAGCTACAACGGACAGGGGGACACTGAAGCTTTCTTT.

V gene TRBV12-3 or TRBV12-4 combines with J gene TRBJ2-1; TRBD2 aligns across 12 bases. Germline trimming cut 6 bases from V and 4 bases from J; bases unmatched to any gene: 7. The CDR3 sequence is 16 residues long. CDR3 residues: CASSPGLAGSYNEQFF. The DNA for the CDR3 is TGTGCCAGCAGCCCGGGACTAGCGGGTTCTTACAATGAGCAGTTCTTC.

The genes are TRBV19 and TRBJ2-1; no clear D gene. CDR1 is LNHDA, CDR2 SQIVND, per germline (reference sequence). Trimming pared 7 bases from V and 3 bases from J, leaving 7 bases between. CDR3 length: 12 residues. The CDR3 sequence is CASTRGYNEQFF. CDR3 DNA sequence: TGTGCCAGTACGCGTGGCTACAATGAGCAGTTCTTC.

The rearrangement joins TRBV9 to TRBJ1-2; 8 nucleotides align to TRBD1. CDR1 is SGDLS and CDR2 is YYNGEE in the germline V gene. The CDR3 is 15 residues long. V lost 0 bases to trimming and J lost 4 bases; unmatched junction nucleotides: 5. The CDR3 DNA reads as TGTGCCAGCAGCGTAGAAACAGGGGGAGTCTATGGCTACACCTTC. Its translation: CASSVETGGVYGYTF. Based on the CDR3 plus reference TRBV9 and TRBJ1-2, the full variable domain is DSGVTQTPKHLITATGQRVTLRCSPRSGDLSVYWYQQSLDQGLQFLIQYYNGEERAKGNILERFSAQQFPDLHSELNLSSLELGDSALYFCASSVETGGVYGYTFGSGTRLTVV.

The V gene is TRBV3-1, the J gene TRBJ1-1; D is unclear. There are 15 residues in the CDR3. Trimming pared 0 bases from V and 6 bases from J, leaving 14 bases between. The germline CDR1 and CDR2 sequences are LGHDT and YNNKEL (reference sequence). CDR3 bases: TGTGCCAGCAGCCAAGATAGGCGGTCTGAGTCTGAAGCTTTCTTT. It codes for CASSQDRRSESEAFF.

The chain employs TRBV6-5 and TRBJ2-1; D possibly corresponds to TRBD2 (5 bases). V gave up 4 bases and J gave up 0 bases, with 7 bases separating them. CDR3 length: 14 amino acids. Germline V gives CDR1 MNHEY, CDR2 SVGAGI. This chain's CDR3 is CASSWRSSYNEQFF. CDR3 DNA sequence: TGTGCCAGCAGTTGGAGGAGCTCCTACAATGAGCAGTTCTTC.

The chain carries TRBV12-5 and TRBJ2-7; either TRBD1 or TRBD2 may fit D (5 bases each). V lost 3 bases, J lost 7 bases, and 10 bases lay in between. Germline CDR1 LGHNT, CDR2 FRNRAP. This CDR3 has 12 amino acids. CDR3: CASGFGAREQYF. In nucleotides, the CDR3 is TGTGCTAGTGGTTTCGGGGCCAGGGAGCAGTACTTC.

The table lists this clonotype with a count of one. The rearrangement uses TRBV7-9 and TRBJ1-5; tentative D call: TRBD1 (6 bases). This CDR3 spans 14 amino acids. CDR1 is SEHNR and CDR2 is FQNEAQ in the germline V gene (reference sequence). With 3 bases removed from V and 1 base from J, the gap between germline ends came to 7 bases. The CDR3 DNA reads TGTGCCAGCAGCTTTAGGGGGAGCAATCAGCCCCAGCATTTT. It translates to CASSFRGSNQPQHF.

The chain combines TRBV3-1 with TRBJ2-1, with 10 positions matching TRBD1. The V and J ends lost 0 bases and 7 bases, in that order; junction bases with no gene match: 6. Germline-derived CDR1 and CDR2 are LGHDT and YNNKEL (reference sequence). This CDR3 is 16 amino acids long. The CDR3 DNA follows: TGTGCCAGCAGCCAAGAGGGACAGGGGAGCATGAATGAGCAGTTCTTC. The encoded protein is CASSQEGQGSMNEQFF.

The V call is TRBV4-2, the J call TRBJ2-5, with 11 nucleotides matching TRBD2. Germline V gives CDR1 LGHNA, CDR2 YNFKEQ. CDR3 length: 16 amino acids. V was clipped by 3 bases and J by 2 bases; unmatched bases: 5. DNA of the CDR3: TGTGCCAGCAGCCACGCACTAGCGGGGGTACAAGAGACCCAGTACTTC. Its translation: CASSHALAGVQETQYF.

This chain uses TRBV6-5 with TRBJ1-1, with D unresolved. Trimming took 4 bases from V and 2 from J, leaving 14 bases between them. The CDR3 runs 15 residues. Germline CDR1 and CDR2: MNHEY and SVGAGI. CDR3 region: CASSSPAYGNTEAFF. CDR3 DNA: TGTGCCAGCAGTTCCCCCGCATATGGAAACACTGAAGCTTTCTTT.

V gene TRBV7-9 combines with J gene TRBJ1-2; D ambiguous. The V and J ends lost 4 bases and 5 bases respectively, with 5 bases between them. Germline CDR1 is SEHNR and CDR2 is FQNEAQ (reference sequence). This CDR3 spans 11 amino acids. CDR3 in amino acids: CASSSQYGYTF. CDR3 coding DNA: TGTGCCAGCAGCTCCCAGTATGGCTACACCTTC.

This clonotype was recorded once. V gene TRBV28 combines with J gene TRBJ1-2, with D perhaps TRBD1 (6 bases). CDR3 size: 13 residues. V was cut by 3 bases and J by 5 bases, with 10 bases left in between. Germline lookup yields CDR1 MDHEN and CDR2 SYDVKM. The CDR3 loop is CASSFGGWYGYTF. In DNA, the CDR3 is TGTGCCAGCAGTTTTGGGGGCTGGTATGGCTACACCTTC.

Written as DNA, the CDR3 is TGTGCCAGCAGTTACTCCGAAGGGGCCGGGGAGCTGTTTTTT. Translation gives CASSYSEGAGELFF. The rearrangement uses TRBV6-5 and TRBJ2-2; D possibly corresponds to TRBD1 (5 bases). The CDR3 runs 14 residues. The V gene's germline CDR1 is MNHEY and CDR2 SVGAGI. Between the trimmed V and J ends, which lost 0 bases and 6 bases, there was a span of 8 bases.

The V gene is TRBV20-1, the J gene TRBJ1-5; a possible D gene is TRBD1 (5 bases). The ends were cut back, 0 bases at V and 9 bases at J, with 12 bases in the middle. CDR1 is DFQATT, CDR2 SNEGSKA, per germline (reference sequence). The CDR3 spans 13 residues. CDR3 nucleotides: TGCAGTGCTAGAGATGGGGGATGGCCGCCCCAGCATTTT. Protein sequence: CSARDGGWPPQHF.

The chain carries TRBV25-1 and TRBJ1-2; 12 bases agree with TRBD1. V dropped 11 bases and J dropped 4; count of bases not matched to a gene: 14. The germline gives CDR1 MGHDK, CDR2 SYGVNS. The CDR3 totals 16 residues. CDR3 amino acids: CASSEGQGARSYGYTF. In DNA, the CDR3 is TGTGCCTCGAGCGAGGGACAGGGGGCGCGGAGCTATGGCTACACCTTC.

The chain combines TRBV4-1 with TRBJ1-1, with D unresolved. This CDR3 has 13 residues. Germline values: CDR1 MGHRA, CDR2 YSYEKL. Trimming stripped 2 bases from V and 1 base from J, with 5 bases between. This CDR3 reads CASSQPGNTEAFF. For the CDR3, the DNA is TGCGCCAGCAGCCAACCCGGGAACACTGAAGCTTTCTTT.

The V gene is TRBV30, the J gene TRBJ1-2; tentative D call: TRBD1 (5 bases). V was cut by 4 bases and J by 4 bases, with 10 bases left in between. CDR1 is GTSNPN and CDR2 is SVGIG in the germline V gene (reference sequence). The CDR3 is 12 residues long. CDR3 coding DNA: TGTGCCTGGAAGGAGACAGTCTATGGCTACACCTTC. It codes for CAWKETVYGYTF.

The chain employs TRBV14 and TRBJ2-7; 9 bases line up with TRBD1. Germline V gives CDR1 SGHDN, CDR2 FVKESK. The trim removed 0 bases at V and 5 bases at J, leaving 8 bases unmatched. CDR3 length equals 16 residues. CDR3 sequence reads: CASSQDGGQGRDEQYF. The CDR3 bases are TGTGCCAGCAGCCAAGACGGGGGACAGGGAAGAGACGAGCAGTACTTC. Supplemented by reference TRBV14 and TRBJ2-7, the full variable domain reads EAGVTQFPSHSVIEKGQTVTLRCDPISGHDNLYWYRRVMGKEIKFLLHFVKESKQDESGMPNNRFLAERTGGTYSTLKVQPAELEDSGVYFCASSQDGGQGRDEQYFGPGTRLTVT.

Points on this clonotype: A read error may produce the germline difference seen at one junction end. The chain joins TRBV14 to TRBJ2-1; the D gene is possibly TRBD2 (5 bases). Germline CDR1 is SGHDN and CDR2 is FVKESK. This CDR3 contains 14 residues. This CDR3 is CASRRESLSNEQFF. The CDR3 DNA sequence: TGTGCCAGCAGAAGGGAGTCATTGTCCAATGAGCAGTTTTTC.

This chain joins TRBV29-1 and TRBJ1-2, with a tentative D call TRBD1 (5 bases). Germline-derived CDR1 and CDR2 are SQVTM and ANQGSEA. The ends were cut back, 7 bases at V and 1 base at J, with 10 bases in the middle. The CDR3 has 12 amino acids. CDR3 sequence: CSAKQDNYGYTF. DNA of the CDR3: TGCAGCGCAAAACAGGATAACTATGGCTACACCTTC.

V is TRBV11-2 and J is TRBJ2-7; 8 bases map to TRBD1. Germline CDR1 and CDR2: SGHAT and FQNNGV. This CDR3 spans 14 amino acids. Unmatched junction bases numbered 4, after V lost 1 base and J lost 5 bases. CDR3 in DNA: TGTGCCAGCAGCTTAGCAGGGGGCCTCGACGAGCAGTACTTC. It codes for CASSLAGGLDEQYF.